This T cell receptor (beta chain) emerged from a study of blood T cell repertoires in COVID-19. At the level of the study: PBMCs, B-cell-depleted T cells, or T cells provided the cDNA or gDNA that made up the material.

The germline gives CDR1 ENHRY, CDR2 SYGVKD. V lost 6 bases to trimming and J lost 4 bases; unmatched junction nucleotides: 8. The CDR3 totals 15 residues. The assay was immunoSEQ multiplex PCR, and TCRdb's table has in-frame clones only and misses some. The data hold hundreds of thousands of clones, with 88% observed a single time. The sequence came from a woman in her forties or fifties with active or convalescent COVID-19. Sequencing input: peripheral blood. The rearrangement joins TRBV10-3 to TRBJ1-4; the match to TRBD1 covers 7 bases. The CDR3 here is CAIRGDRADNEKLFF. DNA for the CDR3: TGTGCCATCAGGGGCGACAGGGCCGATAATGAAAAACTGTTTTTT.